This passage covers 5 T cell receptor beta chains from one sample sequenced in a study of blood T cell repertoires in COVID-19. Profiled with immunoSEQ multiplex PCR; TCRdb holds only in-frame clones, not every one. The sample lists roughly 250,000 clones, around 85% occurring once. The sequenced sample was PBMCs or T cells enriched from blood (not recorded which). These receptors came from a woman younger than 45 who had recovered from COVID-19.

The V gene is TRBV28, the J gene TRBJ1-5; D gene unclear. V was shortened by 3 bases and J by 6 bases, with 15 bases between the two germline ends. This CDR3 region has 15 residues. CDR1 and CDR2 (germline): MDHEN, SYDVKM. The CDR3 DNA reads TGTGCCAGCAGTTTTGGATTAAGTTCTAGTCAGCCCCAGCATTTT. This encodes CASSFGLSSSQPQHF.

V is TRBV5-1 and J is TRBJ1-1; possible D gene TRBD1, 5 bases. The CDR3 spans 15 residues. In germline, CDR1 is SGHRS, CDR2 YFSETQ. V was pared by 3 bases and J by 1 base, with 13 bases between. CDR3 DNA sequence: TGCGCCAGCAGCTGGACATCCCGGAAGAACACTGAAGCTTTCTTT. Translation: CASSWTSRKNTEAFF.

The chain employs TRBV28 and TRBJ1-2; no reliable D call. The CDR3 has 13 amino acids. Germline lookup yields CDR1 MDHEN and CDR2 SYDVKM. Trimming removed 3 bases from V and 7 bases from J, with 12 bases in between. The CDR3, as DNA: TGTGCCAGCAGTTTGGACTCTGCTGGTGGCTACACCTTC. Residues: CASSLDSAGGYTF.

The chain recombines TRBV28 with TRBJ2-7; D is uncertain. Looked up from germline, CDR1 is MDHEN and CDR2 is SYDVKM. There are 11 residues in the CDR3. Trimming took 9 bases from V and 5 from J, leaving 11 bases between them. The CDR3 is CASKRVNEQYF. In DNA, the CDR3 is TGTGCCAGTAAGAGAGTTAACGAGCAGTACTTC.

The chain joins TRBV18 to TRBJ2-3, with 15 bases identical to TRBD2. Germline assignment: CDR1 KGHSH and CDR2 LQKENI. After removal of 3 bases from V and 4 bases from J, the junction contained 5 bases not matched to a gene. This CDR3 region has 17 residues. In nucleotides, the CDR3 is TGTGCCAGCTCACCGAGGACTAGCGGGGGGGCAGCAGATACGCAGTATTTT. It yields the protein CASSPRTSGGAADTQYF.